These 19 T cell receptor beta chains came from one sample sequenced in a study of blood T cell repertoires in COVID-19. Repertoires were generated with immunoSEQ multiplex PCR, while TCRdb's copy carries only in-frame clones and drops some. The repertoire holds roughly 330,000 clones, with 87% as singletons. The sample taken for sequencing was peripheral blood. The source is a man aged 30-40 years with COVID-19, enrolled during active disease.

CDR3 sequence reads: CASSFTKNTEAFF. The CDR3 bases are TGCGCCAGCAGCTTTACAAAGAACACTGAAGCTTTCTTT. The V and J genes are TRBV5-1 and TRBJ1-1, with D uncertain. Germline CDR1 is SGHRS and CDR2 is YFSETQ. The length of the CDR3 is 13 residues. Deletions cut 2 bases from V and 1 base from J, with 6 bases between.

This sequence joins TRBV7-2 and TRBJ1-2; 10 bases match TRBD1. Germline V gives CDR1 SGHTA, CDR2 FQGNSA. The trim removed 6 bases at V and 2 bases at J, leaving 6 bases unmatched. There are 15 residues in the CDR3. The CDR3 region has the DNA TGTGCCAGCAGTCCAAGGGGACAGGGGAACTATGGCTACACCTTC. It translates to CASSPRGQGNYGYTF. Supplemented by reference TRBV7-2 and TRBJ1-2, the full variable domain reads GAGVSQSPSNKVTEKGKDVELRCDPISGHTALYWYRQSLGQGLEFLIYFQGNSAPDKSGLPSDRFSAERTGGSVSTLTIQRTQQEDSAVYLCASSPRGQGNYGYTFGSGTRLTVV.

DNA for the CDR3: TGTGCCAGCAGTCAACTGACTAGCGGGAGAGGGAGCCCCACAGATACGCAGTATTTT. Its protein is CASSQLTSGRGSPTDTQYF. The chain combines TRBV7-9 with TRBJ2-3, with 12 bases aligning to TRBD2. The CDR3 length is 19 residues. V shed 6 bases and J 2 bases; nucleotides not matched to a gene: 15. Germline V gives CDR1 SEHNR, CDR2 FQNEAQ (reference sequence).

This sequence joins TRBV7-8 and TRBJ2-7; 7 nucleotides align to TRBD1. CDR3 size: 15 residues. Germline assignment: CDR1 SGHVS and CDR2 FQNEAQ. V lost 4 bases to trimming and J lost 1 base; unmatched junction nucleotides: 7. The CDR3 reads CASSSNPGQSYEQYF. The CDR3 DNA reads TGTGCCAGCAGCTCTAACCCGGGACAGTCCTACGAGCAGTACTTC.

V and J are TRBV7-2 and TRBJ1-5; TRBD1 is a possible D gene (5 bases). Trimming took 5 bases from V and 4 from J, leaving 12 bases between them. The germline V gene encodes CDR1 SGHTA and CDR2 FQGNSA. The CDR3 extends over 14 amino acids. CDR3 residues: CASSNERGNQPQHF. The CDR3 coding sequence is TGTGCCAGCAGCAACGAGCGGGGGAATCAGCCCCAGCATTTT.

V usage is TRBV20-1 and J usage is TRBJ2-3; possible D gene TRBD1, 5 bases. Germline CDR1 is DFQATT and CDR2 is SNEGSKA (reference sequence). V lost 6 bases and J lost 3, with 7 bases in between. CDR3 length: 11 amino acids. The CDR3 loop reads CSARVTDTQYF. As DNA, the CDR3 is TGCAGTGCCAGGGTTACAGATACGCAGTATTTT.

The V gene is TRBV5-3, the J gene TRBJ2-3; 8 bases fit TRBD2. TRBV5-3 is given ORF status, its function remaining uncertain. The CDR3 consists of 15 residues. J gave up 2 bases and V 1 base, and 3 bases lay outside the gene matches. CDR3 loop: CARSLTGGNTDTQYF. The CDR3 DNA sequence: TGTGCCAGAAGCTTGACGGGAGGGAACACAGATACGCAGTATTTT.

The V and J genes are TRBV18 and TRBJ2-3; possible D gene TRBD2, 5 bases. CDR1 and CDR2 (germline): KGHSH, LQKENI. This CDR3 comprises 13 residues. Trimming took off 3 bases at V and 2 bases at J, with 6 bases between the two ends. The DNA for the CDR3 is TGTGCCAGCTCACCCGGGAACACAGATACGCAGTATTTT. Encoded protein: CASSPGNTDTQYF.

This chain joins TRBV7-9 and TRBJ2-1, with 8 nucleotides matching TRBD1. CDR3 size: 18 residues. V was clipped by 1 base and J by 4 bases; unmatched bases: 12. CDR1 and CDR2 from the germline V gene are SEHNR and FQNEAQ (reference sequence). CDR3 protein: CASSLGTYGQGNYNEQFF. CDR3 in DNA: TGTGCCAGCAGCTTAGGTACTTACGGACAGGGAAATTACAATGAGCAGTTCTTC.

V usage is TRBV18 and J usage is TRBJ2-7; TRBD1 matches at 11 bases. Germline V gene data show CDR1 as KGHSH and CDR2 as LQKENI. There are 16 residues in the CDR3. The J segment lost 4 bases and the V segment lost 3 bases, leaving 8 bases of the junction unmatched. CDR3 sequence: CASSPLIGQGAYEQYF. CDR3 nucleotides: TGTGCCAGCTCACCCTTGATCGGACAGGGGGCATACGAGCAGTACTTC.

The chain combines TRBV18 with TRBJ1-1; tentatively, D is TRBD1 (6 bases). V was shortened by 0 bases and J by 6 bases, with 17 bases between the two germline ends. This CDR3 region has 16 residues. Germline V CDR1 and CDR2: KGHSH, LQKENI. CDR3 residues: CASSPPTGWSRAEAFF. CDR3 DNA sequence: TGTGCCAGCTCACCACCGACAGGATGGTCCAGGGCTGAAGCTTTCTTT.

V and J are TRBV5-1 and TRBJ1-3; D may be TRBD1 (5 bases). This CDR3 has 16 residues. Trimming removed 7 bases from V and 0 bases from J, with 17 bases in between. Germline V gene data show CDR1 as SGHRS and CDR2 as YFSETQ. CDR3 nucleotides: TGCGCCAGCGCATCTGGGGGGGACCTCTCTGGAAACACCATATATTTT. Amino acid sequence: CASASGGDLSGNTIYF.

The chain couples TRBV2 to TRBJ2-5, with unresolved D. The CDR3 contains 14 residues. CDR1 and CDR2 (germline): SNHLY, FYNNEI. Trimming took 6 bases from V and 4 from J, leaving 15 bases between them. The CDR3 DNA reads TGTGCCAGCAGCCTAAACGTAGTGGTAGAGACCCAGTACTTC. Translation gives CASSLNVVVETQYF.

CDR3: CASSQEPGQGVTGELFF. DNA for the CDR3: TGCGCCAGCAGCCAAGAACCGGGACAGGGGGTAACCGGGGAGCTGTTTTTT. The chain recombines TRBV4-3 with TRBJ2-2; TRBD1 matches 11 bases. The germline V gene has CDR1 LGHNA and CDR2 YSLEER. V trimming: 0 bases; J trimming: 5 bases; junction bases outside the gene matches: 5. The CDR3 sequence is 17 residues long.

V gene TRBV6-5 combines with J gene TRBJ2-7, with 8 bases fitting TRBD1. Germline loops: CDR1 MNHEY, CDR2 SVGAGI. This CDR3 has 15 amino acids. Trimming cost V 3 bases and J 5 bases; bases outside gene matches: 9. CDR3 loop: CASSYLGQGSDEQYF. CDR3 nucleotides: TGTGCCAGCAGTTATCTCGGACAGGGTAGCGACGAGCAGTACTTC.

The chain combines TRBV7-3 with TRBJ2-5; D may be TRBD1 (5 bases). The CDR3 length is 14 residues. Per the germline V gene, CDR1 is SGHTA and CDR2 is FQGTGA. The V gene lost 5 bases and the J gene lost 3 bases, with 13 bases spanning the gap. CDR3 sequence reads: CASSRPGPEETQYF. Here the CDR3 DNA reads TGTGCCAGCAGCCGGCCAGGGCCCGAAGAGACCCAGTACTTC.

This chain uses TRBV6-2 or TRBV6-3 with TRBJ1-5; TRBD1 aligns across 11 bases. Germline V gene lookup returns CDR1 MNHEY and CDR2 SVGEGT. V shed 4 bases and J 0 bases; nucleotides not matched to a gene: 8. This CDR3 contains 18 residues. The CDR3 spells CASSFRGTGGISNQPQHF. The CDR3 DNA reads TGTGCCAGCAGTTTTCGCGGGACAGGGGGTATTAGCAATCAGCCCCAGCATTTT.

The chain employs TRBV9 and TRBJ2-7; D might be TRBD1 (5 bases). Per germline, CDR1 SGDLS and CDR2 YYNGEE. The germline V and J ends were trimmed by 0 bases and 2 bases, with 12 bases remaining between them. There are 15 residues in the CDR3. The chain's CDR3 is CASSVGQGSPYEQYF. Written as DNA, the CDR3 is TGTGCCAGCAGCGTAGGGCAGGGATCGCCCTACGAGCAGTACTTC.

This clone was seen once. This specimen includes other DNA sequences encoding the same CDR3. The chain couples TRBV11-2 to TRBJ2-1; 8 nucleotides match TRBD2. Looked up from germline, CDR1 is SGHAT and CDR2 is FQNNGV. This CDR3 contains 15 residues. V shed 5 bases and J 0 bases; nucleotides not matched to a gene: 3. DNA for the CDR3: TGTGCCAGCAGCCCCAGCGGGGGCTCCTACAATGAGCAGTTCTTC. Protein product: CASSPSGGSYNEQFF.